A single sample is the source of the 23 T cell receptor beta chains below, sequenced in a study of chemoradiotherapy in HPV16-positive cancers (dated by TCRdb to about 2022). Preparation of the library involved the immunoSEQ multiplex PCR assay. In TCRdb, the immuneACCESS table is reduced to in-frame sequences with V and J assigned. These tables do not hold every clone; where another copy was compared, an unresolved V gene accounts for under half, and the others remain unexplained. In all, the sample holds about 10,000 clones, and 86% of those were seen once. The ten largest clones represent 2.5% of the sample. The sample here was blood, taken from a patient who underwent chemoradiotherapy. The receptor set was obtained from a human donor with HPV-associated anogenital cancer.

This clone was observed once. The CDR3 region has the DNA TGTGCCAGCAGCTCCTACACCGGGGAGCTGTTTTTT. Protein: CASSSYTGELFF. V and J are TRBV7-3 and TRBJ2-2; D gene unclear. The germline V and J ends were trimmed by 4 bases and 3 bases, with 3 bases remaining between them. CDR1 and CDR2 from the germline V gene are SGHTA and FQGTGA. The CDR3 length is 12 residues.

The J gene is TRBJ2-5, the V gene TRBV7-2; 8 nucleotides agree with TRBD1. Per germline, CDR1 SGHTA and CDR2 FQGNSA. The V segment lost 5 bases and the J segment 7 bases; nucleotides outside the gene matches: 12. The length of the CDR3 is 15 residues. In DNA, the CDR3 is TGTGCCAGCAGCATAGGACAGGGCCTAAGGGGGACCCAGTACTTC. It is translated as CASSIGQGLRGTQYF.

J is TRBJ2-3 and V is TRBV7-6; unclear D gene. This CDR3 has 14 amino acids. Between the trimmed V and J ends, which lost 3 bases and 4 bases, there was a span of 11 bases. CDR1 and CDR2 from the germline V gene are SGHVS and FNYEAQ. CDR3 nucleotides: TGTGCCAGCAGCTTGGCATGGGTGTCAGATACGCAGTATTTT. The encoded protein is CASSLAWVSDTQYF.

The V gene is TRBV14, the J gene TRBJ1-1; maybe TRBD1 (5 bases). The germline V and J ends were trimmed by 0 bases and 6 bases, with 17 bases remaining between them. Germline-derived CDR1 and CDR2 are SGHDN and FVKESK. The CDR3 is made up of 16 amino acids. This CDR3 reads CASSQDPGVRWAEAFF. As DNA, the CDR3 is TGTGCCAGCAGCCAAGATCCGGGGGTGCGTTGGGCTGAAGCTTTCTTT.

V gene TRBV2 combines with J gene TRBJ2-3; D not resolved. Germline assignment: CDR1 SNHLY and CDR2 FYNNEI. Trimming pared 1 base from V and 8 bases from J, leaving 4 bases between. There are 11 residues in the CDR3. The CDR3 nucleotides are TGTGCCAGCAGTGAAGAAGTTACGCAGTATTTT. Translating gives CASSEEVTQYF.

J is TRBJ2-1 and V is TRBV5-1; 11 nucleotides match TRBD2. The CDR3 has 15 residues. Germline trimming cut 4 bases from V and 3 bases from J; bases unmatched to any gene: 3. Germline lookup yields CDR1 SGHRS and CDR2 YFSETQ. The CDR3 coding sequence is TGCGCCAGCAGCCCTAGCGGGGGGCACTACAATGAGCAGTTCTTC. Translated: CASSPSGGHYNEQFF.

This clone was counted once. The V and J genes are TRBV5-8 and TRBJ1-1; D may be TRBD1 (5 bases). Germline assignment: CDR1 SGHTS and CDR2 YDEGEE. CDR3 length: 16 residues. Trimming took 4 bases from V and 1 from J, leaving 17 bases between them. CDR3 protein: CASSKGATPTNTEAFF. The CDR3 nucleotides are TGTGCCAGCAGCAAAGGGGCTACCCCTACGAACACTGAAGCTTTCTTT.

The chain combines TRBV5-1 with TRBJ2-7; 10 nucleotides align to TRBD1. Trimming took 4 bases from V and 1 from J; bases not matched to a gene: 5. The CDR3 runs 15 residues. Germline CDR1 reads SGHRS; CDR2 reads YFSETQ. CDR3 protein: CASSPRTGGSYEQYF. The CDR3 nucleotides are TGCGCCAGCAGCCCTCGGACAGGGGGGTCCTACGAGCAGTACTTC.

The chain employs TRBV19 and TRBJ2-1; the D call may be TRBD1 or TRBD2 (5 bases each). This CDR3 spans 14 amino acids. V was trimmed by 1 base and J by 7 bases, leaving 11 bases between them. Germline CDR1 is LNHDA and CDR2 is SQIVND (reference sequence). CDR3 sequence (DNA): TGTGCCAGTAGTATAGTTGGGGGTGGGAATGAGCAGTTCTTC. This codes for CASSIVGGGNEQFF.

This clone was seen only once. J is TRBJ2-3 and V is TRBV15, with 12 bases lining up with TRBD2. Germline values: CDR1 LNHNV, CDR2 YYDKDF (reference sequence). The CDR3 is 14 amino acids. Trimming took 5 bases from V and 8 from J; bases not matched to a gene: 5. The CDR3 loop reads CATSGLAGGLTQYF. CDR3 nucleotides: TGTGCCACCAGCGGGCTAGCGGGGGGGCTTACGCAGTATTTT. Based on the CDR3 plus reference TRBV15 and TRBJ2-3, the full variable domain is DAMVIQNPRYQVTQFGKPVTLSCSQTLNHNVMYWYQQKSSQAPKLLFHYYDKDFNNEADTPDNFQSRRPNTSFCFLDIRSPGLGDTAMYLCATSGLAGGLTQYFGPGTRLTVL.

A single count supports this clone. The V call is TRBV13, the J call TRBJ2-3; D remains ambiguous. This CDR3 is built from 14 residues. V was pared by 0 bases and J by 6 bases, with 10 bases between. Germline values: CDR1 PRHDT, CDR2 FYEKMQ (reference sequence). This CDR3 is CASSLGQPKDTQYF. The CDR3 coding sequence is TGTGCCAGCAGCTTAGGGCAACCGAAGGATACGCAGTATTTT. The full variable domain, completed using reference TRBV13 and TRBJ2-3, is AAGVIQSPRHLIKEKRETATLKCYPIPRHDTVYWYQQGPGQDPQFLISFYEKMQSDKGSIPDRFSAQQFSDYHSELNMSSLELGDSALYFCASSLGQPKDTQYFGPGTRLTVL.

This clone was counted once. The J gene is TRBJ2-7, the V gene TRBV19; tentative D call: TRBD1 (7 bases). The germline gives CDR1 LNHDA, CDR2 SQIVND (reference sequence). The CDR3 covers 14 residues. V lost 5 bases to trimming and J lost 4 bases, with 15 bases between them. The CDR3 loop reads CASSFRQGGYEQYF. The CDR3 DNA reads as TGTGCCAGTAGTTTCCGACAGGGAGGTTACGAGCAGTACTTC.

The chain carries TRBV18 and TRBJ2-2; D is uncertain. V dropped 2 bases and J dropped 6 bases, with 7 bases sitting between them. This CDR3 has 13 amino acids. The V gene's germline CDR1 is KGHSH and CDR2 LQKENI. The DNA of the CDR3 is TGTGCCAGCTCACCAGACGGATCCGGGGAGCTGTTTTTT. It encodes CASSPDGSGELFF. Using reference TRBV18 and TRBJ2-2 for the parts outside the CDR3, the full variable domain is NAGVMQNPRHLVRRRGQEARLRCSPMKGHSHVYWYRQLPEEGLKFMVYLQKENIIDESGMPKERFSAEFPKEGPSILRIQQVVRGDSAAYFCASSPDGSGELFFGEGSRLTVL.

This clone was recorded only once. This rearrangement joins TRBV11-2 to TRBJ1-1, with 9 bases aligning to TRBD1. Germline CDR1 is SGHAT and CDR2 is FQNNGV. The CDR3 is made up of 14 amino acids. V gave up 5 bases and J gave up 4 bases; unmatched junction bases: 5. The CDR3 DNA follows: TGTGCCAGCAGCGTGACAGGGGGAGGCACTGAAGCTTTCTTT. Residues: CASSVTGGGTEAFF.

The rearrangement uses TRBV6-1 and TRBJ1-5, with TRBD1 matching 8 bases. Germline V CDR1 and CDR2: MNHNS, SASEGT. After removal of 6 bases from V and 6 bases from J, the junction contained 10 bases not matched to a gene. The CDR3 is made up of 15 amino acids. CDR3 sequence: CASSQGASEIQPQHF. The CDR3 DNA is TGTGCCAGCAGCCAGGGGGCGTCAGAAATTCAGCCCCAGCATTTT.

In this sample, this clone turned up a few times. The chain recombines TRBV11-3 with TRBJ2-2, with 12 bases matching TRBD2. The CDR3 is 16 amino acids. From germline, CDR1 is SGHNT and CDR2 YENEEA. Trimming cost V 5 bases and J 6 bases; bases outside gene matches: 7. This CDR3 is CASSPGLAGSPGELFF. The CDR3 DNA sequence: TGTGCCAGCAGCCCCGGACTAGCGGGGTCGCCCGGGGAGCTGTTTTTT.

The V call is TRBV7-3, the J call TRBJ2-5, with TRBD2 identical over 7 bases. From germline, CDR1 is SGHTA and CDR2 FQGTGA. CDR3 length: 15 amino acids. The ends lost 2 bases at V and 1 base at J; junction bases unmatched: 4. CDR3 protein: CASSLLAGVQETQYF. The CDR3 region has the DNA TGTGCCAGCAGCTTACTGGCGGGGGTCCAAGAGACCCAGTACTTC.

The table lists this clone with a count of one. V gene TRBV9 combines with J gene TRBJ2-7; 7 bases map to TRBD1. The CDR3 contains 14 residues. Losses at the gene ends were 3 bases for V and 8 bases for J; bases not matched to a gene: 11. Germline loops: CDR1 SGDLS, CDR2 YYNGEE. The CDR3 is CASSAPGQTGKQYF. In nucleotides, the CDR3 is TGTGCCAGCAGCGCGCCGGGACAGACTGGCAAGCAGTACTTC.

The count of this clone is one. The chain couples TRBV9 to TRBJ1-3; 7 bases map to TRBD1. Trimming took 3 bases from V and 0 from J; bases not matched to a gene: 9. CDR3 length: 17 residues. Germline lookup yields CDR1 SGDLS and CDR2 YYNGEE. CDR3 sequence (DNA): TGTGCCAGCAGCGAAACATTATGGGACAGCTCTGGAAACACCATATATTTT. It is translated as CASSETLWDSSGNTIYF.

The chain combines TRBV5-1 with TRBJ2-5; 12 bases are a match to TRBD2. This CDR3 comprises 16 residues. Germline V gives CDR1 SGHRS, CDR2 YFSETQ. Trimming removed 2 bases from V and 5 bases from J; junction bases left unmatched: 7. The CDR3 sequence is CASSFRTSGVGETQYF. CDR3 sequence (DNA): TGCGCCAGCAGCTTTAGGACTAGCGGGGTTGGTGAGACCCAGTACTTC.

The V and J genes are TRBV15 and TRBJ2-2, with D unresolved. The CDR3 sequence is 15 residues long. With 3 bases removed from V and 2 bases from J, the gap between germline ends came to 10 bases. CDR1 is LNHNV and CDR2 is YYDKDF in the germline V gene (reference sequence). The CDR3 coding sequence is TGTGCCACCAGCAGCGCGCGGCGAAACACCGGGGAGCTGTTTTTT. Its translation: CATSSARRNTGELFF.

The chain carries TRBV6-5 and TRBJ2-1, with D possibly being TRBD2 (6 bases). The V and J ends lost 2 bases and 3 bases respectively, with 14 bases between them. The CDR3 runs to 16 residues. Germline CDR1 reads MNHEY; CDR2 reads SVGAGI. This CDR3 reads CASSYRTGLHYNEQFF. DNA of the CDR3: TGTGCCAGCAGTTACCGAACCGGACTACACTACAATGAGCAGTTCTTC.

This clone was found once. The J gene is TRBJ1-1, the V gene TRBV27; no definite D call. Germline V gene data show CDR1 as MNHEY and CDR2 as SMNVEV (reference sequence). Trimming removed 2 bases at V and 0 bases at J, with 13 bases between. The CDR3 extends over 16 amino acids. CDR3 coding DNA: TGTGCCAGCAGTTTAACCCTTGAGGGATTGAACACTGAAGCTTTCTTT. Residues: CASSLTLEGLNTEAFF.